This record concerns one TCR beta chain sequence. The antigen remains unidentified. This sample was taken from a study of CD8 T cells in ankylosing spondylitis. Study-level findings and limits: Matched synovial fluid from ankylosing spondylitis patients was reported to be enriched for disease-linked clones. Seven to nine highly homologous variants formed a TCR beta motif that appeared characteristic of ankylosing spondylitis blood. Disease-linked clones bore a CD8+ phenotype, appearing relatively rarely in peripheral blood.

The TCR beta libraries were generated through quantitative 5'-RACE incorporating molecular barcodes. TCRdb recomputed calls from the 5' RACE reads with MiXCR, one row per CDR3 protein. The data show some 290,000 distinct CDR3 sequences, around 20% seen once. CDR1 is SEHNR and CDR2 is FQNEAQ in the germline V gene (reference sequence). The V gene lost 5 bases and the J gene lost 1 base, with 9 bases spanning the gap. This CDR3 is built from 15 residues. The sequenced sample was blood, either unsorted or a sorted T cell fraction (not recorded which). This sequence originates from a male donor with ankylosing spondylitis or in good health (not recorded which). The chain is built from TRBV7-9 and TRBJ2-6, with unresolved D. In nucleotides, the CDR3 is TGTGCCAGCAGCAGACCCCGTTCTGGGGCCAACGTCCTGACTTTC. Its translation: CASSRPRSGANVLTF.